This T cell receptor (beta chain) emerged from a study of human T cells and chemical hapten exposure. The overall study: Among samples, TCR yields varied mainly because of small differences in pooled library volume. Study-level results: The presence of alopecia in the donors means their immune response may differ from healthy people's.

About this clonotype itself: Its antigen is as yet unknown.

Per germline, CDR1 MNHNY and CDR2 SVGAGI (reference sequence). The junction had 16 bases not matched to a gene; V was cut back by 6 bases and J by 5 bases. CDR3 size: 18 residues. TCRdb re-called the RACE reads with MiXCR, one entry per CDR3 protein. The sample shows roughly 180,000 distinct CDR3 sequences, around 24% of them seen only once. Time point here: patch test 1, 2 weeks after DPC sensitization. The treatment: therapeutic diphenylcyclopropenone sensitization with weekly scalp DPC. Researchers sampled blood before each patch test went on. Source: whole blood, taken in connection with sensitization to the hapten diphenylcyclopropenone (DPC). The genes are TRBV6-6 and TRBJ2-3; 11 nucleotides line up with TRBD1. This sequence originates from a woman aged 45-65 years with alopecia areata. Some clones in this sample may be carry-over from other donors' samples. The CDR3 region has the DNA TGTGCCAGCAGGCCACTACCGGGGACAGGGGGTTATGGAGATACGCAGTATTTT. It codes for CASRPLPGTGGYGDTQYF.